These 6 T cell receptor beta chains were sequenced from one sample in a study of T cell responses to AZD1222 COVID-19 vaccine. Profiled with immunoSEQ multiplex PCR; TCRdb holds only in-frame clones, not every one. The data show about 160,000 clones, 85% to 90% seen once. The sample was peripheral blood, taken on day 0 of AZD1222 vaccination. Receptors originate from an adult in good health.

The chain has TRBV11-2 and TRBJ1-4; TRBD1 matches at 8 bases. This CDR3 contains 14 residues. Looked up from germline, CDR1 is SGHAT and CDR2 is FQNNGV. V lost 5 bases to trimming and J lost 5 bases; unmatched junction nucleotides: 4. CDR3 amino acids: CASSRTGSNEKLFF. In nucleotides, the CDR3 is TGTGCCAGCAGCCGGACAGGGTCAAATGAAAAACTGTTTTTT.

The chain joins TRBV5-1 to TRBJ2-2; D unclear. There are 13 residues in the CDR3. Trimming took off 4 bases at V and 4 bases at J, with 8 bases between the two ends. CDR1 SGHRS and CDR2 YFSETQ come from the germline V gene. CDR3 DNA: TGCGCCAGCAGCAGGGTAGGCACCGGGGAGCTGTTTTTT. It is translated as CASSRVGTGELFF.

The J gene is TRBJ2-1, the V gene TRBV3-1 (or the pseudogene TRBV3-2); 10 nucleotides match TRBD1. The V gene's germline CDR1 is LGHDT and CDR2 YNNKEL (reference sequence). This CDR3 is built from 17 residues. The V segment lost 2 bases and the J segment 4 bases; nucleotides outside the gene matches: 8. The CDR3 coding sequence is TGTGCCAGCAGCCAAACGACAGGGGGCTTTTTATACAATGAGCAGTTCTTC. Its protein product is CASSQTTGGFLYNEQFF.

DNA of the CDR3: TGTGCCAGCAGTTACCCCTCGGGCGGGGGTAACCAATTTTCACCCCTCCACTTT. This codes for CASSYPSGGGNQFSPLHF. This chain links TRBV6-2 or TRBV6-3 with TRBJ1-6; tentative D call: TRBD1 (5 bases). The V end was cut by 2 bases, the J end by 9 bases, with 23 bases between. The germline V gene encodes CDR1 MNHEY and CDR2 SVGEGT. This CDR3 has 18 amino acids.

The gene calls are TRBV9 and TRBJ1-3; D remains unclear. V lost 0 bases and J 4 bases, leaving 14 bases between the germline ends. The length of the CDR3 is 16 residues. Germline values: CDR1 SGDLS, CDR2 YYNGEE. The CDR3 reads CASSVAEGAQGNTIYF. The CDR3 DNA reads TGTGCCAGCAGCGTAGCTGAGGGCGCGCAGGGAAACACCATATATTTT.

V usage is TRBV19 and J usage is TRBJ1-2, with D possibly being TRBD1 (6 bases). The CDR3 consists of 11 residues. Germline V lookup: CDR1 LNHDA, CDR2 SQIVND (reference sequence). V lost 6 bases to trimming and J lost 5 bases, with 7 bases between them. As DNA, the CDR3 is TGTGCCAGTAGAAGGGGGTATGGCTACACCTTC. It codes for CASRRGYGYTF.